Only a few counts were recorded for the clone carrying this T cell receptor (beta chain). These data are taken from a study of blood T cell repertoires in COVID-19. At the level of the study: The samples span acute and convalescent COVID-19 from the United States, Italy and Spain. PBMCs, B-cell-depleted T cells, or T cells were the source of the cDNA or gDNA that made up the material.

The CDR3 totals 15 residues. V lost 1 base to trimming and J lost 3 bases, with 13 bases between them. CDR1 and CDR2 (germline): SGHKS, YYEKEE (reference sequence). Profiled with immunoSEQ multiplex PCR; TCRdb holds only in-frame clones, not every one. The sample shows a few hundred thousand clones, around 86% of them seen only once. Researchers sorted participants into cohorts using their self-reported clinical history. The TCR comes from a man aged 30 to 45 who had recovered from COVID-19. V gene TRBV5-5 combines with J gene TRBJ1-2; D not certain. Sequenced input: PBMCs or T cells enriched from blood (not recorded which). DNA for the CDR3: TGTGCCAGCAGCTTGCGCGGGGTATTTGACTATGGCTACACCTTC. This gives the protein CASSLRGVFDYGYTF. The variable domain in full, completed from reference TRBV5-5 and TRBJ1-2, reads DAGVTQSPTHLIKTRGQQVTLRCSPISGHKSVSWYQQVLGQGPQFIFQYYEKEERGRGNFPDRFSARQFPNYSSELNVNALLLGDSALYLCASSLRGVFDYGYTFGSGTRLTVV.